What follows is one T cell receptor (beta chain) and its context. No antigen is known for it. The time point is: week 3, after first cycle of checkpoint inhibitor. Apart from two fast progressors, RECIST 1.1 response was judged 12 weeks post-infusion. This table comes from immunoSEQ multiplex PCR, and its TCRdb copy is limited to in-frame clones, with some not included. The data contain roughly 9,000 clones, 85% of them singletons. Between the trimmed V and J ends, which lost 0 bases and 2 bases, there was a span of 11 bases. The CDR3 has 15 amino acids. Germline CDR1 reads LGHNA; CDR2 reads YSLEER. The data stem from a study of blood T cell dynamics during melanoma immunotherapy. Study at large: Standard first-line treatment here was pembrolizumab or nivolumab plus ipilimumab in metastatic melanoma. Broader study findings: PBMC repertoires of eventual disease-control patients split at W3 into clonality or diversity gains. Clones driving repertoire changes may be melanoma-specific or general immune activation.

The source was blood, collected from a patient treated with checkpoint blockade. The TCR originated in a human donor with melanoma. V usage is TRBV4-3 and J usage is TRBJ2-7; D possibly corresponds to TRBD2 (7 bases). The CDR3 nucleotides read TGCGCCAGCAGCCAAGAAGAGGGGGGGCCCTACGAGCAGTACTTC. This translates into CASSQEEGGPYEQYF.